These 11 T cell receptor beta chains were all obtained from the same sample, sequenced in a study of blood T cells in healthy people across ages. Primed by a sample-barcoded 5' primer and a J-beta primer mix, a second PCR proceeded for roughly 6 to 12 cycles. TCRdb fed the 5' RACE reads into MiXCR, producing one record per CDR3 protein. Altogether under 1,000,000 distinct CDR3 sequences are present, approximately 35% being singletons, with the ten largest covering approximately 12%. The sequenced sample consisted of blood. The origin of the receptors is a man aged 18 to 35 in good health.

The chain joins TRBV4-1 to TRBJ2-2, with a tentative D call TRBD2 (5 bases). Trimming pared 1 base from V and 4 bases from J, leaving 10 bases between. The CDR3 loop spans 15 amino acids. Looked up from germline, CDR1 is MGHRA and CDR2 is YSYEKL. The CDR3 reads CASSQGGKGTGELFF. As DNA, the CDR3 is TGCGCCAGCAGCCAAGGAGGGAAGGGCACCGGGGAGCTGTTTTTT.

The CDR3 region has the DNA TGTGCCAGCAGCTTTGTGGAGAGGGACTATGGCTACACCTTC. Translating gives CASSFVERDYGYTF. V and J are TRBV7-2 and TRBJ1-2; D not resolved. Trimming stripped 3 bases from V and 3 bases from J, with 11 bases between. This CDR3 spans 14 amino acids. Per the germline V gene, CDR1 is SGHTA and CDR2 is FQGNSA.

This rearrangement joins TRBV5-1 to TRBJ2-1; a possible D gene is TRBD1 (5 bases). This CDR3 spans 16 amino acids. Germline V lookup: CDR1 SGHRS, CDR2 YFSETQ. The V end was cut by 1 base, the J end by 7 bases, with 18 bases between. For the CDR3, the DNA is TGCGCCAGCAGCTTGCTTTGGGGCAGGGCTTCGAATGAGCAGTTCTTC. Its protein is CASSLLWGRASNEQFF.

The chain is built from TRBV7-2 and TRBJ2-7; D remains unclear. The V and J ends lost 4 bases and 4 bases respectively, with 11 bases between them. The CDR3 consists of 13 residues. Germline loops: CDR1 SGHTA, CDR2 FQGNSA. The CDR3 nucleotides are TGTGCCAGCAGCTGCAACCCCTTATACGAGCAGTACTTC. Translating gives CASSCNPLYEQYF.

This clonotype was seen a few times. J is TRBJ1-1 and V is TRBV20-1; 7 nucleotides match TRBD1. The CDR3 is made up of 17 amino acids. Germline V gene lookup returns CDR1 DFQATT and CDR2 SNEGSKA (reference sequence). V lost 0 bases, J lost 0 bases, and 10 bases stayed unmatched. CDR3 sequence reads: CSARDRLAGGVNTEAFF. In DNA, the CDR3 is TGCAGTGCTAGAGATCGTTTGGCAGGGGGGGTGAACACTGAAGCTTTCTTT.

Worth noting for this clonotype: A much more abundant neighbour one base away suggests this may be a read error. V gene TRBV12-3 or TRBV12-4 combines with J gene TRBJ2-1, with 11 bases that match TRBD2. CDR3 length: 18 amino acids. CDR3 DNA sequence: TGTGCCAGCAGTTTAGCCCTACTAGCGGGGGAGACATACAAGGAGCAGTTCTTC. The encoded protein is CASSLALLAGETYKEQFF.

This clonotype has a handful of counts. The V and J genes are TRBV20-1 and TRBJ1-1; 7 bases are shared with TRBD1. The CDR3 has 14 residues. From germline, CDR1 is DFQATT and CDR2 SNEGSKA (reference sequence). Trimming took 5 bases from V and 1 from J; bases not matched to a gene: 7. As DNA, the CDR3 is TGCAGTGCTCAGGGGGTCGGCCAGAACACTGAAGCTTTCTTT. Its translation: CSAQGVGQNTEAFF.

In DNA form, the CDR3 reads TGCAGTGCTACAGGAGGTAGAGAGCAGTTCTTC. Its translation: CSATGGREQFF. The chain recombines TRBV20-1 with TRBJ2-1; the D gene is possibly TRBD2 (5 bases). This CDR3 region has 11 residues. CDR1 and CDR2 from the germline V gene are DFQATT and SNEGSKA (reference sequence). Trimming shortened V by 4 bases and J by 10 bases, and 11 bases separated the two germline ends.

The V and J genes are TRBV7-2 and TRBJ1-5; TRBD1 is a possible D gene (6 bases). The CDR3 runs to 15 residues. Trimming took 1 base from V and 4 from J, leaving 11 bases between them. The germline V gene encodes CDR1 SGHTA and CDR2 FQGNSA. As DNA, the CDR3 is TGTGCCAGCAGCTTAGGGCAGGGGAAAAATCAGCCCCAGCATTTT. This translates into CASSLGQGKNQPQHF. Looking up the rest from reference TRBV7-2 and TRBJ1-5 gives the full variable domain: GAGVSQSPSNKVTEKGKDVELRCDPISGHTALYWYRQSLGQGLEFLIYFQGNSAPDKSGLPSDRFSAERTGGSVSTLTIQRTQQEDSAVYLCASSLGQGKNQPQHFGDGTRLSIL.

This clonotype was counted at least ten times. This chain uses TRBV7-2 with TRBJ2-5; 7 nucleotides match TRBD1. Germline loops: CDR1 SGHTA, CDR2 FQGNSA. After removal of 2 bases from V and 2 bases from J, the junction contained 8 bases not matched to a gene. CDR3 size: 16 residues. The CDR3 is CASSLYGTEGQETQYF. DNA of the CDR3: TGTGCCAGCAGCTTATATGGGACAGAGGGGCAAGAGACCCAGTACTTC.

The chain employs TRBV6-6 and TRBJ1-2; tentative D call: TRBD1 (5 bases). Between the trimmed V and J ends, which lost 6 bases and 2 bases, there was a span of 16 bases. The CDR3 length is 15 residues. CDR1 is MNHNY and CDR2 is SVGAGI in the germline V gene (reference sequence). The CDR3 nucleotides read TGTGCCAGCAGCCGAGAAGGGGCAGGAAACTATGGCTACACCTTC. It is translated as CASSREGAGNYGYTF.